This is a list of T cell receptor beta chains from one sample in a study of patients and donors after allogeneic stem cell transplantation. TCRdb reprocessed the RT-PCR reads via MiXCR and lists one record per CDR3 protein. The sample contains approximately 88,000 distinct CDR3 sequences, less than 5% of which appear only once. Input material: blood, either unsorted or a sorted T cell fraction (not recorded which). The receptor source for this set is a human donor who was either an allogeneic HSCT recipient or a stem cell or donor lymphocyte infusion donor (not recorded which). It is not recorded whose cells these are; they may come from a transplant donor. The CDR3 runs from the conserved cysteine through the conserved F or W. Fields, in order: V gene, D gene, J gene, clone size, CDR3 DNA, CDR3 protein. D genes are given only for firm matches. Rows may omit the clone size; those that give it use once, few, many or a size class.

v_call: TRBV7-9; d_call: NA; j_call: TRBJ2-3; clone_size: many; cdr3_nt: TGTGCCAGCAGCCCCGAGGAGGCCCCGCAGGTTACGCAGTATTTT; cdr3_aa: CASSPEEAPQVTQYF
v_call: TRBV2; d_call: TRBD2; j_call: TRBJ2-3; clone_size: many; cdr3_nt: TGTGCCAGCAGTGGCCTACTAGCGGGGAACACAGATACGCAGTATTTT; cdr3_aa: CASSGLLAGNTDTQYF
v_call: TRBV19; d_call: TRBD2; j_call: TRBJ2-1; clone_size: many; cdr3_nt: TGTGCCAGTCATAGGGGCGGGAGTGTAAATGAGCAGTTCTTC; cdr3_aa: CASHRGGSVNEQFF
v_call: TRBV18; d_call: TRBD2; j_call: TRBJ2-1; clone_size: many; cdr3_nt: TGTGCCAGCTCCCTCACTAGCGGGGGGTACAATGAGCAGTTCTTC; cdr3_aa: CASSLTSGGYNEQFF
v_call: TRBV27; d_call: TRBD2; j_call: TRBJ2-3; clone_size: few; cdr3_nt: TGTGCCAGCACGAACCCCAGCGGGGGAGATACGCAGTATTTT; cdr3_aa: CASTNPSGGDTQYF
v_call: TRBV4-2; d_call: TRBD2; j_call: TRBJ2-5; clone_size: many; cdr3_nt: TGTGCCAGCAGCCAGGTAGCGGGGGGAGAGACCCAGTACTTC; cdr3_aa: CASSQVAGGETQYF
v_call: TRBV20-1; d_call: TRBD1; j_call: TRBJ2-3; clone_size: medium-sized; cdr3_nt: TGCAGTGCCGTGGACAGGGGGAAAGATACGCAGTATTTT; cdr3_aa: CSAVDRGKDTQYF
v_call: TRBV12-5; d_call: TRBD1; j_call: TRBJ2-1; clone_size: many; cdr3_nt: TGTGCTAGCCGGGACAGGGGAGGGAATGAGCAGTTCTTC; cdr3_aa: CASRDRGGNEQFF
v_call: TRBV18; d_call: NA; j_call: TRBJ1-6; clone_size: NA; cdr3_nt: TGTGCCAGCTCACGAAGCGTGGGGGGAGGCCCCTATAATTCACCCCTCCACTTT; cdr3_aa: CASSRSVGGGPYNSPLHF
v_call: TRBV11-1; d_call: TRBD2; j_call: TRBJ2-4; clone_size: NA; cdr3_nt: TGTGCCAGCAGCCGCTTGGAGCGGGGGGGAGTTCGGGCCAAAAACATTCAGTACTTC; cdr3_aa: CASSRLERGGVRAKNIQYF
v_call: TRBV6-1; d_call: TRBD1; j_call: TRBJ1-1; clone_size: NA; cdr3_nt: TGTGCCAGCAGTGACCGCATTTCCACAGGGGACACTGAAGCTTTCTTT; cdr3_aa: CASSDRISTGDTEAFF
v_call: TRBV6-1; d_call: TRBD2; j_call: TRBJ2-7; clone_size: many; cdr3_nt: TGTGCCAGCAGTAACCTAGCGGGAGGTTCCTACGAGCAGTACTTC; cdr3_aa: CASSNLAGGSYEQYF
v_call: TRBV27; d_call: TRBD1; j_call: TRBJ2-2; clone_size: NA; cdr3_nt: TGTGCCAGCAGTTCGGGACAGGGGTTAACCGGGGAGCTGTTTTTT; cdr3_aa: CASSSGQGLTGELFF
v_call: TRBV10-1; d_call: NA; j_call: TRBJ2-6; clone_size: many; cdr3_nt: TGCGCCAGCAGTGAGGGGTCTGGGGCCAACGTCCTGACTTTC; cdr3_aa: CASSEGSGANVLTF
v_call: TRBV6-2/TRBV6-3; d_call: NA; j_call: TRBJ2-1; clone_size: many; cdr3_nt: TGTGCCAGCAGTTACGGGGTAAGCTCCTACAATGAGCAGTTCTTC; cdr3_aa: CASSYGVSSYNEQFF
v_call: TRBV3-1; d_call: NA; j_call: TRBJ1-2; clone_size: many; cdr3_nt: TGTGCCAGCAGCCAGAACGCAGGAGGCTACACCTTC; cdr3_aa: CASSQNAGGYTF
v_call: TRBV18; d_call: NA; j_call: TRBJ2-7; clone_size: many; cdr3_nt: TGTGCCAGCTCACCTTTGGGGGCGGATTCCTACGAGCAGTACTTC; cdr3_aa: CASSPLGADSYEQYF
v_call: TRBV11-2; d_call: TRBD1; j_call: TRBJ1-5; clone_size: NA; cdr3_nt: TGTGCCAGCAGCTCTTCGGGACAGGGTATTAGGGGCAATCAGCCCCAGCATTTT; cdr3_aa: CASSSSGQGIRGNQPQHF
v_call: TRBV4-2; d_call: NA; j_call: TRBJ1-1; clone_size: NA; cdr3_nt: TGTGCCAGCAGCCAAGTATCGAGTAGCACTGAAGCTTTCTTT; cdr3_aa: CASSQVSSSTEAFF
v_call: TRBV12-3/TRBV12-4; d_call: NA; j_call: TRBJ2-1; clone_size: many; cdr3_nt: TGTGCCAGCAGCCTACTAGGGGATGAGCAGTTCTTC; cdr3_aa: CASSLLGDEQFF
v_call: TRBV7-3; d_call: NA; j_call: TRBJ1-1; clone_size: many; cdr3_nt: TGTGCCAGCAGCTTTGCCCCCATGAACACTGAAGCTTTCTTT; cdr3_aa: CASSFAPMNTEAFF
v_call: TRBV7-2; d_call: NA; j_call: TRBJ1-5; clone_size: many; cdr3_nt: TGTGCCAGCAGCTTAGTGGGGTTTAGCAATCAGCCCCAGCATTTT; cdr3_aa: CASSLVGFSNQPQHF
v_call: TRBV9; d_call: NA; j_call: TRBJ1-4; clone_size: NA; cdr3_nt: TGTGCCAGCAGCGTAGATCCCACCACCTACAGGGTGTTCAAAAAACTGTTTTTT; cdr3_aa: CASSVDPTTYRVFKKLFF
v_call: TRBV25-1; d_call: TRBD1; j_call: TRBJ2-2; clone_size: many; cdr3_nt: TGTGCCAGCAGTGCCGACTTGACAGGGTTTGGCGGGGAGCTGTTTTTT; cdr3_aa: CASSADLTGFGGELFF
v_call: TRBV28; d_call: NA; j_call: TRBJ1-2; clone_size: few; cdr3_nt: TGTGCCAGCAGTTCCTCCGGGACTGGAGGCTATGGCTACACCTTC; cdr3_aa: CASSSSGTGGYGYTF
v_call: TRBV10-3; d_call: NA; j_call: TRBJ1-2; clone_size: many; cdr3_nt: TGTGCCATCAGTGCGGGTACTAACTATGGCTACACCTTC; cdr3_aa: CAISAGTNYGYTF
v_call: TRBV9; d_call: NA; j_call: TRBJ2-2; clone_size: many; cdr3_nt: TGTGCCAGCACTCCAGGTTTAGCGGCCACCGGGGAGCTGTTTTTT; cdr3_aa: CASTPGLAATGELFF
v_call: TRBV9; d_call: NA; j_call: TRBJ1-5; clone_size: many; cdr3_nt: TGTGCCAGCAGCGTTGACGGTAGCAATCAGCCCCAGCATTTT; cdr3_aa: CASSVDGSNQPQHF
v_call: TRBV10-2; d_call: NA; j_call: TRBJ1-2; clone_size: many; cdr3_nt: TGCGCCAGCAGTGAGGCAGGGGCCTATGGCTACACCTTC; cdr3_aa: CASSEAGAYGYTF
v_call: TRBV12-3/TRBV12-4; d_call: NA; j_call: TRBJ1-2; clone_size: many; cdr3_nt: TGTGCCAGCAGTCCCTCGACTTTCGAGGGCTACACCTTC; cdr3_aa: CASSPSTFEGYTF
v_call: TRBV5-1; d_call: TRBD1; j_call: TRBJ1-5; clone_size: NA; cdr3_nt: TGCGCCAGCAGCTTGGGACAGGGAATTAATCAGCCCCAGCATTTT; cdr3_aa: CASSLGQGINQPQHF
v_call: TRBV12-3/TRBV12-4; d_call: NA; j_call: TRBJ1-5; clone_size: many; cdr3_nt: TGTGCCAGCAACCTTAGGGGAGCTCAGCCCCAGCATTTT; cdr3_aa: CASNLRGAQPQHF
v_call: TRBV7-8; d_call: TRBD2; j_call: TRBJ2-1; clone_size: many; cdr3_nt: TGTGCCAGCAGAATCGGACTAGGGATGACCAATGAGCAGTTCTTC; cdr3_aa: CASRIGLGMTNEQFF
v_call: TRBV3-1; d_call: NA; j_call: TRBJ1-2; clone_size: few; cdr3_nt: TGTGCCAGCAGCCAAGGCTCGGGGGGAGGCTACACCTTC; cdr3_aa: CASSQGSGGGYTF
v_call: TRBV29-1; d_call: TRBD2; j_call: TRBJ2-3; clone_size: NA; cdr3_nt: TGCAGCGTTGGGGCGGGAGTGACAGATACGCAGTATTTT; cdr3_aa: CSVGAGVTDTQYF
v_call: TRBV7-8; d_call: NA; j_call: TRBJ1-5; clone_size: many; cdr3_nt: TGTGCCAGCAGCTTAGGAGGGCGGATTCAGCCCCAGCATTTT; cdr3_aa: CASSLGGRIQPQHF
v_call: TRBV20-1; d_call: NA; j_call: TRBJ1-5; clone_size: many; cdr3_nt: TGCAGTGCTGATAAAAATAGTGGGGCCCATCAGCCCCAGCATTTT; cdr3_aa: CSADKNSGAHQPQHF
v_call: TRBV7-8; d_call: TRBD2; j_call: TRBJ2-1; clone_size: many; cdr3_nt: TGTGCCAGCAGAAGACTAGCGGGAGGCCACAATGAGCAGTTCTTC; cdr3_aa: CASRRLAGGHNEQFF
v_call: TRBV15; d_call: NA; j_call: TRBJ2-5; clone_size: many; cdr3_nt: TGTGCCACCAGCAGAGATTTTTTGGAGACCCAGTACTTC; cdr3_aa: CATSRDFLETQYF
v_call: TRBV2; d_call: NA; j_call: TRBJ2-1; clone_size: NA; cdr3_nt: TGTGCCAGCAGTGAAAGTCGGGGTGGGGGGGAGCAGTTCTTC; cdr3_aa: CASSESRGGGEQFF
v_call: TRBV27; d_call: TRBD1; j_call: TRBJ2-2; clone_size: many; cdr3_nt: TGTGCCAGCAGTTTTCGGGACAGGGGGGGCACCGGGGAGCTGTTTTTT; cdr3_aa: CASSFRDRGGTGELFF
v_call: TRBV13; d_call: NA; j_call: TRBJ1-2; clone_size: many; cdr3_nt: TGTGCCAGCAGCTTACGGAGCAGGGCGGGCTACACCTTC; cdr3_aa: CASSLRSRAGYTF
v_call: TRBV28; d_call: NA; j_call: TRBJ2-6; clone_size: medium-sized; cdr3_nt: TGTGCCAGCAGACCTATCTGGGGGGCATACTCTGGGGCCAACGTCCTGACTTTC; cdr3_aa: CASRPIWGAYSGANVLTF
v_call: TRBV9; d_call: TRBD1; j_call: TRBJ1-4; clone_size: many; cdr3_nt: TGTGCCAGCAGCGCCAGAGCAGGGGGCGATAATGAAAAACTGTTTTTT; cdr3_aa: CASSARAGGDNEKLFF
v_call: TRBV3-1; d_call: NA; j_call: TRBJ1-2; clone_size: many; cdr3_nt: TGTGCCAGCAGCCAAGATATTAAGGGTTCCGGCTACACCTTC; cdr3_aa: CASSQDIKGSGYTF
v_call: TRBV9; d_call: NA; j_call: TRBJ1-2; clone_size: many; cdr3_nt: TGTGCCAGCAGCCCTATCGGAGGGGATCGGCCGATGAATGGCTACACCTTC; cdr3_aa: CASSPIGGDRPMNGYTF
v_call: TRBV4-2; d_call: TRBD2; j_call: TRBJ2-1; clone_size: many; cdr3_nt: TGTGCCAGCAGCCAAGCTTCTAGCGGGGGCACCTACAATGAGCAGTTCTTC; cdr3_aa: CASSQASSGGTYNEQFF
v_call: TRBV10-3; d_call: TRBD1; j_call: TRBJ2-7; clone_size: few; cdr3_nt: TGTGCCATCAGTGATAGAGGGGGCGAGTTTGCCGAGCAGTACTTC; cdr3_aa: CAISDRGGEFAEQYF
v_call: TRBV7-2; d_call: TRBD1; j_call: TRBJ1-1; clone_size: many; cdr3_nt: TGTGCCAGCAGCGAACAGGGGAGATTGAACACTGAAGCTTTCTTT; cdr3_aa: CASSEQGRLNTEAFF
v_call: TRBV20-1; d_call: NA; j_call: TRBJ2-7; clone_size: few; cdr3_nt: TGCAGTGCTAGCAGGGGTACCTACGAGCAGTACTTC; cdr3_aa: CSASRGTYEQYF
v_call: TRBV20-1; d_call: NA; j_call: TRBJ1-1; clone_size: many; cdr3_nt: TGCAGTGCCAAACGCGGACGGATGAACACTGAAGCTTTCTTT; cdr3_aa: CSAKRGRMNTEAFF
v_call: TRBV5-6; d_call: NA; j_call: TRBJ1-5; clone_size: NA; cdr3_nt: TGTGCCAGCAGCTCAGGGAGAAATCAGCCCCAGCATTTT; cdr3_aa: CASSSGRNQPQHF
v_call: TRBV2; d_call: NA; j_call: TRBJ1-2; clone_size: few; cdr3_nt: TGTGCCAGCAGTGAAGCCCATGGGGGGGGCTACACCTTC; cdr3_aa: CASSEAHGGGYTF
v_call: TRBV4-2; d_call: NA; j_call: TRBJ2-3; clone_size: few; cdr3_nt: TGTGCCAGCAGCCACAAGACAGATGCCACAGATACGCAGTATTTT; cdr3_aa: CASSHKTDATDTQYF
v_call: TRBV27; d_call: NA; j_call: TRBJ1-1; clone_size: NA; cdr3_nt: TGTGCCAGCAGTTTGAATCCGGGATCTGAAGCTTTCTTT; cdr3_aa: CASSLNPGSEAFF